A selection of T cell receptor beta chains follows, all from one sample in a study of blood T cell repertoires in COVID-19. Libraries were prepared by immunoSEQ multiplex PCR; TCRdb keeps only in-frame clonotypes and omits some of them. The sample has about 330,000 clones, roughly 88% seen once. Sample: peripheral blood. All receptors come from a woman between 45 and 60 years old with acute or convalescent COVID-19. CDR3s include the opening cysteine and the closing phenylalanine or tryptophan. The D gene is left open where the match is weak. A row's size may be missing; if present it is once, few, many or a size class.

clone_size: .; v_call: TRBV4-2; cdr3_length: 17; j_call: TRBJ1-6; d_call: .; cdr3_aa: CASSQGPGGTGNSPLHF; cdr3_nt: TGTGCCAGCAGCCAAGGACCGGGCGGGACGGGTAATTCACCCCTCCACTTT
clone_size: .; v_call: TRBV6-5; cdr3_length: 14; j_call: TRBJ2-7; d_call: TRBD1; cdr3_aa: CASSYVAGGDEQYF; cdr3_nt: TGTGCCAGCAGTTACGTGGCAGGGGGCGACGAGCAGTACTTC
clone_size: .; v_call: TRBV18; cdr3_length: 16; j_call: TRBJ1-3; d_call: TRBD1; cdr3_aa: CASSPPGQNGGNTIYF; cdr3_nt: TGTGCCAGCTCACCACCGGGACAGAACGGAGGAAACACCATATATTTT
clone_size: once; v_call: TRBV28; cdr3_length: 14; j_call: TRBJ2-5; d_call: TRBD1; cdr3_aa: CASRRQGGLETQYF; cdr3_nt: TGTGCCAGCCGAAGACAGGGGGGATTGGAGACCCAGTACTTC
clone_size: once; v_call: TRBV11-1; cdr3_length: 14; j_call: TRBJ2-7; d_call: TRBD1; cdr3_aa: CASSLLTGSYEQYF; cdr3_nt: TGTGCCAGCAGCTTATTGACAGGGTCCTACGAGCAGTACTTC
clone_size: .; v_call: TRBV19; cdr3_length: 15; j_call: TRBJ1-5; d_call: TRBD1; cdr3_aa: CASRGTGAGRQPQHF; cdr3_nt: TGTGCCAGTAGGGGAACAGGGGCAGGGCGTCAGCCCCAGCATTTT
clone_size: .; v_call: TRBV5-1; cdr3_length: 14; j_call: TRBJ1-3; d_call: TRBD1; cdr3_aa: CASSGGNSGNTIYF; cdr3_nt: TGCGCCAGCTCAGGGGGAAACTCTGGAAACACCATATATTTT
clone_size: .; v_call: TRBV5-1; cdr3_length: 14; j_call: TRBJ2-7; d_call: TRBD1; cdr3_aa: CASSTGQAPYEQYF; cdr3_nt: TGCGCCAGCAGCACGGGACAGGCACCCTACGAGCAGTACTTC
clone_size: .; v_call: TRBV6-1; cdr3_length: 15; j_call: TRBJ1-1; d_call: TRBD1; cdr3_aa: CATSGTGPYRAEAFF; cdr3_nt: TGTGCCACCTCCGGGACAGGGCCCTACCGCGCTGAAGCTTTCTTT
clone_size: .; v_call: TRBV7-9; cdr3_length: 15; j_call: TRBJ2-2; d_call: .; cdr3_aa: CASSALQGNTGELFF; cdr3_nt: TGTGCCAGCAGCGCCCTACAGGGGAACACCGGGGAGCTGTTTTTT
clone_size: .; v_call: TRBV6-2/TRBV6-3; cdr3_length: 15; j_call: TRBJ2-3; d_call: .; cdr3_aa: CASSLHRPSTDTQYF; cdr3_nt: TGTGCCAGCAGTTTGCACAGACCTAGCACAGATACGCAGTATTTT
clone_size: .; v_call: TRBV6-1; cdr3_length: 13; j_call: TRBJ1-5; d_call: .; cdr3_aa: CASSEWGDQPQHF; cdr3_nt: TGTGCCAGCAGTGAATGGGGGGATCAGCCCCAGCATTTT
clone_size: .; v_call: TRBV18; cdr3_length: 17; j_call: TRBJ1-2; d_call: TRBD1; cdr3_aa: CASSPSRQGTNYYGYTF; cdr3_nt: TGTGCCAGCTCACCCTCACGACAGGGGACAAACTACTATGGCTACACCTTC
clone_size: .; v_call: TRBV24-1; cdr3_length: 12; j_call: TRBJ1-6; d_call: .; cdr3_aa: CATSDLRESLHF; cdr3_nt: TGTGCCACCAGTGATTTGAGGGAGTCCCTCCACTTT
clone_size: .; v_call: TRBV9; cdr3_length: 14; j_call: TRBJ1-4; d_call: .; cdr3_aa: CASGRGAGNEKLFF; cdr3_nt: TGTGCCAGCGGGCGTGGAGCGGGTAACGAAAAACTGTTTTTT
clone_size: few; v_call: TRBV18; cdr3_length: 15; j_call: TRBJ1-1; d_call: TRBD1; cdr3_aa: CASSPYGQGGSEAFF; cdr3_nt: TGTGCCAGCTCACCTTACGGACAGGGGGGCTCTGAAGCTTTCTTT
clone_size: .; v_call: TRBV5-1; cdr3_length: 14; j_call: TRBJ2-7; d_call: .; cdr3_aa: CASSIGQTTYEQYF; cdr3_nt: TGCGCCAGCAGCATTGGACAGACCACCTACGAGCAGTACTTC
clone_size: .; v_call: TRBV30; cdr3_length: 13; j_call: TRBJ2-5; d_call: .; cdr3_aa: CAWGGTVKETQYF; cdr3_nt: TGTGCCTGGGGCGGGACAGTCAAAGAGACCCAGTACTTC
clone_size: .; v_call: TRBV19; cdr3_length: 15; j_call: TRBJ1-3; d_call: TRBD1; cdr3_aa: CASSGLRGLGNTIYF; cdr3_nt: TGTGCCAGTAGTGGTCTTAGGGGGCTCGGAAACACCATATATTTT
clone_size: .; v_call: TRBV6-5; cdr3_length: 14; j_call: TRBJ2-7; d_call: TRBD1; cdr3_aa: CASRNGQGADEQYF; cdr3_nt: TGTGCCAGCAGGAACGGACAGGGGGCGGACGAGCAGTACTTC
clone_size: .; v_call: TRBV30; cdr3_length: 14; j_call: TRBJ2-7; d_call: .; cdr3_aa: CAWSVRLGAYEQYF; cdr3_nt: TGTGCCTGGAGTGTACGGCTGGGAGCCTACGAGCAGTACTTC
clone_size: .; v_call: TRBV24-1; cdr3_length: 16; j_call: TRBJ2-1; d_call: .; cdr3_aa: CATSDWATEIWDEQFF; cdr3_nt: TGTGCCACCAGTGATTGGGCCACTGAGATTTGGGATGAGCAGTTCTTC
clone_size: .; v_call: TRBV30; cdr3_length: 14; j_call: TRBJ1-5; d_call: TRBD1; cdr3_aa: CAWSQTGGNQPQHF; cdr3_nt: TGTGCCTGGAGTCAGACAGGGGGCAATCAGCCCCAGCATTTT
clone_size: .; v_call: TRBV20-1; cdr3_length: 18; j_call: TRBJ1-5; d_call: TRBD1; cdr3_aa: CSASRTGSALPGNQPQHF; cdr3_nt: TGCAGTGCTAGTAGGACAGGGAGCGCTCTACCTGGCAATCAGCCCCAGCATTTT
clone_size: .; v_call: TRBV5-4; cdr3_length: 17; j_call: TRBJ2-3; d_call: TRBD2; cdr3_aa: CAGGTSSPRSGTDTQYF; cdr3_nt: TGTGCCGGAGGGACTAGCAGCCCTCGAAGTGGCACAGATACGCAGTATTTT
clone_size: .; v_call: TRBV6-5; cdr3_length: 14; j_call: TRBJ2-7; d_call: TRBD2; cdr3_aa: CASSFLAGGGEQYF; cdr3_nt: TGTGCCAGCAGTTTCCTAGCGGGAGGAGGGGAGCAGTACTTC
clone_size: .; v_call: TRBV5-1; cdr3_length: 14; j_call: TRBJ2-1; d_call: TRBD2; cdr3_aa: CASSLGGLAGWLFF; cdr3_nt: TGCGCCAGCAGCTTGGGAGGTTTAGCGGGCTGGTTATTCTTC
clone_size: .; v_call: TRBV6-5; cdr3_length: 14; j_call: TRBJ2-7; d_call: TRBD1; cdr3_aa: CASSYGQGAYEQYF; cdr3_nt: TGTGCCAGCAGTTACGGACAGGGGGCCTACGAGCAGTACTTC
clone_size: .; v_call: TRBV2; cdr3_length: 16; j_call: TRBJ2-5; d_call: .; cdr3_aa: CASSEALGTLGETQYF; cdr3_nt: TGTGCCAGCAGTGAAGCGCTCGGGACACTGGGGGAGACCCAGTACTTC
clone_size: .; v_call: TRBV5-6; cdr3_length: 14; j_call: TRBJ2-7; d_call: TRBD2; cdr3_aa: CASSLGTRSGEQYF; cdr3_nt: TGTGCCAGCAGCTTGGGGACTAGATCGGGGGAGCAGTACTTC
clone_size: .; v_call: TRBV12-3/TRBV12-4; cdr3_length: 11; j_call: TRBJ2-7; d_call: .; cdr3_aa: CGSGNSYEQYF; cdr3_nt: TGTGGGTCAGGGAACTCCTACGAGCAGTACTTC
clone_size: .; v_call: TRBV7-2; cdr3_length: 20; j_call: TRBJ2-3; d_call: TRBD2; cdr3_aa: CASSLALASGRFPDLYTQYF; cdr3_nt: TGTGCCAGCAGCTTAGCCTTGGCTAGCGGGAGATTCCCTGATCTTTATACGCAGTATTTT
clone_size: .; v_call: TRBV9; cdr3_length: 15; j_call: TRBJ2-7; d_call: .; cdr3_aa: CASSVAIGGPYEQYF; cdr3_nt: TGTGCCAGCAGCGTAGCGATAGGGGGACCCTACGAGCAGTACTTC
clone_size: once; v_call: TRBV24-1; cdr3_length: 16; j_call: TRBJ2-7; d_call: .; cdr3_aa: CATSDFAAGVSHEQYF; cdr3_nt: TGTGCCACCAGTGATTTTGCGGCAGGGGTCTCTCACGAGCAGTACTTC
clone_size: once; v_call: TRBV6-6; cdr3_length: 15; j_call: TRBJ1-1; d_call: .; cdr3_aa: CASSYSQGMNTEAFF; cdr3_nt: TGTGCCAGCAGTTACTCCCAGGGGATGAACACTGAAGCTTTCTTT
clone_size: .; v_call: TRBV7-3; cdr3_length: 16; j_call: TRBJ2-3; d_call: TRBD2; cdr3_aa: CASSLGPGLNTDTQYF; cdr3_nt: TGTGCCAGCAGCTTGGGGCCGGGACTAAACACAGATACGCAGTATTTT
clone_size: once; v_call: TRBV5-1; cdr3_length: 15; j_call: TRBJ2-7; d_call: .; cdr3_aa: CASSSNTGHSYEQYF; cdr3_nt: TGCGCCAGCAGCTCAAACACGGGACACTCCTACGAGCAGTACTTC
clone_size: .; v_call: TRBV19; cdr3_length: 16; j_call: TRBJ1-1; d_call: TRBD1; cdr3_aa: CASSSFTGGANTEAFF; cdr3_nt: TGTGCCAGTAGTAGTTTCACAGGGGGCGCGAACACTGAAGCTTTCTTT
clone_size: .; v_call: TRBV7-7; cdr3_length: 13; j_call: TRBJ1-5; d_call: TRBD1; cdr3_aa: CASSSRQGQPQHF; cdr3_nt: TGTGCTAGCAGTTCACGACAGGGGCAGCCCCAGCATTTT
clone_size: few; v_call: TRBV28; cdr3_length: 14; j_call: TRBJ2-7; d_call: TRBD1; cdr3_aa: CASSLTGGSYEQYF; cdr3_nt: TGTGCCAGCAGTTTGACAGGGGGGTCCTACGAGCAGTACTTC
clone_size: .; v_call: TRBV9; cdr3_length: 14; j_call: TRBJ1-1; d_call: .; cdr3_aa: CASSPTQEESEAFF; cdr3_nt: TGTGCCAGCAGCCCCACCCAGGAGGAGAGCGAAGCTTTCTTT
clone_size: .; v_call: TRBV30; cdr3_length: 13; j_call: TRBJ1-1; d_call: .; cdr3_aa: CAWSEAVNTEAFF; cdr3_nt: TGTGCCTGGAGCGAGGCTGTGAACACTGAAGCTTTCTTT
clone_size: .; v_call: TRBV19; cdr3_length: 13; j_call: TRBJ2-3; d_call: .; cdr3_aa: CASRDSSTDTQYF; cdr3_nt: TGTGCCAGCCGGGACTCGAGCACAGATACGCAGTATTTT
clone_size: .; v_call: TRBV24-1; cdr3_length: 16; j_call: TRBJ2-2; d_call: TRBD2; cdr3_aa: CATSGNTAGVTGELFF; cdr3_nt: TGTGCCACCAGTGGAAACACGGCGGGAGTTACCGGGGAGCTGTTTTTT
clone_size: few; v_call: TRBV19; cdr3_length: 14; j_call: TRBJ2-5; d_call: .; cdr3_aa: CASRKGQAAETQYF; cdr3_nt: TGTGCCAGTAGGAAAGGCCAGGCAGCAGAGACCCAGTACTTC
clone_size: .; v_call: TRBV18; cdr3_length: 15; j_call: TRBJ1-2; d_call: .; cdr3_aa: CASSPPGGSPYGYTF; cdr3_nt: TGTGCCAGCTCACCACCGGGAGGGAGCCCCTATGGCTACACCTTC
clone_size: .; v_call: TRBV28; cdr3_length: 12; j_call: TRBJ2-7; d_call: .; cdr3_aa: CASSFLENEQYF; cdr3_nt: TGTGCCAGCAGTTTTCTGGAGAACGAGCAGTACTTC
clone_size: .; v_call: TRBV27; cdr3_length: 13; j_call: TRBJ2-7; d_call: .; cdr3_aa: CASSLTGGYEQYF; cdr3_nt: TGTGCCAGCAGTTTAACAGGTGGCTACGAGCAGTACTTC
clone_size: .; v_call: TRBV20-1; cdr3_length: 14; j_call: TRBJ1-5; d_call: .; cdr3_aa: CSASRVLGNQPQHF; cdr3_nt: TGCAGTGCTAGTAGAGTTTTGGGCAATCAGCCCCAGCATTTT
clone_size: .; v_call: TRBV11-2; cdr3_length: 16; j_call: TRBJ1-3; d_call: .; cdr3_aa: CASSLGQFNSGNTIYF; cdr3_nt: TGTGCCAGCAGCTTGGGGCAGTTCAACTCTGGAAACACCATATATTTT